This T cell receptor beta chain was recorded in a study of spatial heterogeneity in lung cancer. By share, this clonotype counts as medium-sized. The CDR3 consists of 17 residues. Per germline, CDR1 PRHDT and CDR2 FYEKMQ (reference sequence). The J segment lost 3 bases and the V segment lost 5 bases, leaving 12 bases of the junction unmatched. Time point noted: sample taken at primary tumor resection. Whole RNA was taken from tumor, nontumor lung or frozen PBMC; it was then sequenced unsorted. Around 68 TRACERx patients with early, untreated non-small cell lung cancer donated samples. TCRdb passed the 5' RACE reads through MiXCR, listing each CDR3 protein once. In the table there are around 6,000 distinct CDR3 sequences, around 12% of which are singletons.

The source of this sequence is a male donor with early-stage non-small cell lung cancer. The input for sequencing was normal lung tissue next to the tumor, taken at surgery. This chain links TRBV13 with TRBJ2-2; 7 bases are shared with TRBD2. In nucleotides, the CDR3 is TGTGCCAGCAGCCGAGGTCCTGTAGCGGGTCACACCGGGGAGCTGTTTTTT. This encodes CASSRGPVAGHTGELFF. Filled out from reference TRBV13 and TRBJ2-2, the complete variable domain reads AAGVIQSPRHLIKEKRETATLKCYPIPRHDTVYWYQQGPGQDPQFLISFYEKMQSDKGSIPDRFSAQQFSDYHSELNMSSLELGDSALYFCASSRGPVAGHTGELFFGEGSRLTVL.